This T cell receptor beta chain was recorded in a study of CD8 T cells in ankylosing spondylitis. Library preparation for TCR beta used quantitative 5'-RACE with molecular barcodes. MiXCR, applied by TCRdb to the 5' RACE reads, yields one record per CDR3 protein. The sample has about 42,000 distinct CDR3 sequences, around 2.9% seen once. Study-level results: Significant enrichment of disease-linked clones was reportedly seen in matched ankylosing spondylitis synovial fluid. Reactive arthritis synovial fluid and blood previously showed some of these motif variants.

This clonotype was found many times. As yet, its antigen is unknown. The V end was cut by 0 bases, the J end by 0 bases, with 8 bases between. CDR3 length equals 15 residues. The germline CDR1 and CDR2 sequences are SGDLS and YYNGEE. This chain uses TRBV9 with TRBJ2-3; D gene uncertain. Material for sequencing was blood, either unsorted or a sorted T cell fraction (not recorded which). This clonotype was sampled from a male donor with ankylosing spondylitis or in good health (not recorded which). The CDR3 here is CASSVGLVSTDTQYF. CDR3 in DNA: TGTGCCAGCAGCGTAGGGCTAGTTAGCACAGATACGCAGTATTTT.